The rows below give T cell receptor beta chains drawn from one sample of a study of sequential checkpoint blockade in melanoma. The repertoire was sequenced with immunoSEQ multiplex PCR; TCRdb's copy has only in-frame clones and lacks some. The sample holds roughly 1,900 clones, roughly a fifth seen once. The sequenced sample was tumor tissue (inferred from file names), obtained from a patient given nivolumab and ipilimumab in sequence. Every receptor here comes from a human donor with melanoma. The CDR3 runs from the conserved cysteine through the conserved F or W. The D gene is left open where the match is weak. The size of a clone is reported for some rows only, either as once, few or many, or as a class for expanded clones.

>TRBJ2-1|-|TRBV11-3|-
CASSLVAKPLNEQFF
TGTGCCAGCAGCTTAGTGGCTAAACCTCTTAATGAGCAGTTCTTC
>TRBJ2-3|TRBD2|TRBV28|once
CASSPLGLAGTDTQYF
TGTGCCAGCAGTCCCCTCGGACTAGCGGGCACAGATACGCAGTATTTT
>TRBJ1-1|-|TRBV19|-
CASSPGLLFGAFF
TGTGCCAGTAGCCCCGGACTTCTATTCGGAGCTTTCTTT
>TRBJ2-1|TRBD1|TRBV11-3|medium-sized
CASTPADGQGNTNEQFF
TGTGCCAGCACCCCCGCGGATGGACAGGGCAACACCAATGAGCAGTTCTTC
>TRBJ2-1|TRBD2|TRBV6-8|few
CASSHRTSGRRHDYNEQFF
TGTGCCAGCAGTCATAGGACTAGCGGGAGGAGACACGACTACAATGAGCAGTTCTTC
>TRBJ1-1|-|TRBV11-3|-
CASSLGAANTEAFF
TGTGCCAGCAGCTTAGGTGCCGCGAACACTGAAGCTTTCTTT
>TRBJ2-2|-|TRBV19|once
CASSVRSSGELFF
TGTGCCAGTAGTGTACGGAGTTCCGGGGAGCTGTTTTTT
>TRBJ2-1|TRBD2|TRBV30|-
CAWSGNRRERYNEQFF
TGTGCCTGGAGTGGTAACCGGCGGGAGAGGTATAATGAGCAGTTCTTC
>TRBJ2-7|-|TRBV6-7|few
CASTEWQASYEQYF
TGTGCCAGCACCGAATGGCAGGCCTCATACGAGCAGTACTTC
>TRBJ2-3|TRBD2|TRBV18|-
CASSLIRLAGGFDTQYF
TGTGCCAGCTCACTAATCCGACTAGCGGGAGGATTCGATACGCAGTATTTT
>TRBJ2-3|TRBD1|TRBV30|few
CAWGPKQGVGDTQYF
TGTGCCTGGGGCCCTAAACAGGGGGTAGGAGATACGCAGTATTTT
>TRBJ2-1|-|TRBV29-1|-
CSVRRPYNEQFF
TGCAGCGTTCGTCGACCCTACAATGAGCAGTTCTTC
>TRBJ1-2|-|TRBV29-1|-
CSVDVAASDYGYTF
TGCAGCGTTGACGTCGCAGCGTCGGACTATGGCTACACCTTC
>TRBJ1-5|-|TRBV19|large
CASSLGSYSNQPQHF
TGTGCCAGTAGTCTAGGGAGCTATAGCAATCAGCCCCAGCATTTT
>TRBJ2-7|-|TRBV6-7|-
CASGGGYEQYF
TGTGCCAGCGGTGGGGGATACGAGCAGTACTTC
>TRBJ2-1|-|TRBV23-1|-
CASSQDLRPDNEQFF
TGCGCCAGCAGCCAAGACCTGCGACCAGACAATGAGCAGTTCTTC
>TRBJ1-2|-|TRBV6-8|medium-sized
CASSYGVSYGYTF
TGTGCCAGCAGTTACGGGGTCAGCTATGGCTACACCTTC
>TRBJ1-6|TRBD1|TRBV11-3|many
CASGQGEFFNSPLHF
TGTGCCAGCGGACAGGGTGAATTCTTCAATTCACCCCTCCACTTT
>TRBJ2-7|TRBD2|TRBV19|once
CASYSLADTYEQYF
TGTGCCAGTTATTCCCTAGCGGATACCTACGAGCAGTACTTC
>TRBJ2-1|TRBD2|TRBV11-3|few
CASSATSGGFPSYNEQFF
TGTGCCAGCAGCGCGACTAGCGGGGGGTTCCCCTCCTACAATGAGCAGTTCTTC
>TRBJ2-1|-|TRBV11-3|many
CASSFTLGAGSGSEQFF
TGTGCCAGCAGCTTCACCCTCGGGGCGGGGTCAGGAAGTGAGCAGTTCTTC
>TRBJ2-3|-|TRBV29-1|-
CSVGTRATDTQYF
TGCAGCGTCGGAACTAGGGCCACAGATACGCAGTATTTT
>TRBJ1-2|-|TRBV7-6|many
CASSLVVGGDYGYTF
TGTGCCAGCAGCTTAGTTGTCGGCGGTGACTATGGCTACACCTTC
>TRBJ2-2|-|TRBV11-3|-
CASSSDVGTGELFF
TGTGCCAGCAGCTCCGATGTGGGGACCGGGGAGCTGTTTTTT
>TRBJ1-6|TRBD1|TRBV6-8|-
CASSDGTGGFNSPLHF
TGTGCCAGCAGTGACGGGACAGGGGGCTTTAATTCACCCCTCCACTTT